Ten or more counts support the clone carrying this T cell receptor beta chain. Antigen: not known. This entry belongs to a study of T-cell reconstitution after alpha-beta-depleted transplantation in children. Notes on the study in general: Reports say that about two months after transplant, the alpha-beta T cells came out of several hundred graft clones that had expanded. Surviving recipient cells, namely T cells and thymic progenitors, were the source of high day-60 TCRbeta diversity in some patients. Newly produced T cells mostly provided counts and TCRbeta diversity after one year, as hyperexpanded clones declined.

Unique molecular identifiers were incorporated during preparation of the TCRbeta library. TCRdb itself ran the PCR reads through MiXCR, one entry per CDR3 protein. The profile shows 330,000 or so distinct CDR3 sequences, over 7% of them singletons. CDR3 length equals 17 residues. Trimming took off 3 bases at V and 11 bases at J, with 24 bases between the two ends. Per the germline V gene, CDR1 is SGHRS and CDR2 is YFSETQ. The V gene is TRBV5-1, the J gene TRBJ1-6; D is possibly TRBD1 (5 bases). This receptor was taken from a female patient aged 2-9 years who had a stem cell transplant for Fanconi anemia, so the T cells may come from the graft donor. Sequencing used peripheral blood, obtained 360 days after TCRalphabeta/CD19-depleted stem cell transplant. CDR3 bases: TGCGCCAGCAGCTCGCTCGAGAGGGGAGGACGATTTGCACCCCTCCACTTT. Translating gives CASSSLERGGRFAPLHF. Looking up the rest from reference TRBV5-1 and TRBJ1-6 gives the full variable domain: KAGVTQTPRYLIKTRGQQVTLSCSPISGHRSVSWYQQTPGQGLQFLFEYFSETQRNKGNFPGRFSGRQFSNSRSEMNVSTLELGDSALYLCASSSLERGGRFAPLHFGNGTRLTVT.